The 16 T cell receptor beta chains given below trace back to one sample, sequenced in a study of spatial heterogeneity in lung cancer. Time point noted: sample taken at primary tumor resection. From tumor, nontumor lung or frozen PBMC, whole RNA was taken unsorted for sequencing. TCRdb fed the 5' RACE reads into MiXCR, producing one record per CDR3 protein. The sample includes about 90,000 distinct CDR3 sequences, approximately 8.2% of them seen just once. The sample was PBMCs, taken at surgery. The receptors come from a male donor with early-stage non-small cell lung cancer.

A word on this clonotype: Since a much larger clone is just one base distant, this may be a read error. This chain joins TRBV7-9 and TRBJ2-5; D possibly matches TRBD1 or TRBD2 (5 bases each). Germline V CDR1 and CDR2: SEHNR, FQNEAQ (reference sequence). The CDR3 loop spans 11 amino acids. CDR3 amino acids: CASSTEGTRYF. CDR3 nucleotide sequence: TGTGCCAGCAGCACAGAAGGGACCCGGTACTTC.

This clonotype was observed a few times. The chain couples TRBV5-1 to TRBJ2-6; the D gene could be TRBD1 or TRBD2 (6 bases each). The CDR3 runs 15 residues. V was shortened by 4 bases and J by 4 bases, with 12 bases between the two germline ends. Germline V lookup: CDR1 SGHRS, CDR2 YFSETQ. This CDR3 is CASSPPGGGANVLTF. The CDR3 region has the DNA TGCGCCAGCAGCCCCCCCGGGGGCGGGGCCAACGTCCTGACTTTC. Complete variable domain (other parts from reference TRBV5-1 and TRBJ2-6): KAGVTQTPRYLIKTRGQQVTLSCSPISGHRSVSWYQQTPGQGLQFLFEYFSETQRNKGNFPGRFSGRQFSNSRSEMNVSTLELGDSALYLCASSPPGGGANVLTFGAGSRLTVL.

This clonotype was detected many times. The chain uses TRBV18 and TRBJ1-6; D not resolved. Germline V lookup: CDR1 KGHSH, CDR2 LQKENI. Trimming left V 3 bases short and J 8 bases short, with 11 bases between. This CDR3 contains 14 residues. This chain's CDR3 is CASSPIEVDSPLHF. DNA of the CDR3: TGTGCCAGCTCACCGATCGAGGTAGATTCACCCCTCCACTTT.

The chain employs TRBV20-1 and TRBJ2-2, with 9 bases lining up with TRBD1. This CDR3 has 13 amino acids. The V gene end was trimmed by 6 bases and the J gene end by 7 bases; junction bases not matched to a gene: 6. From germline, CDR1 is DFQATT and CDR2 SNEGSKA (reference sequence). The CDR3 reads CSAGTGGGGELFF. DNA for the CDR3: TGCAGTGCGGGCACAGGGGGCGGCGGGGAGCTGTTTTTT.

The chain joins TRBV7-2 to TRBJ1-2; a weak D match, TRBD1 (6 bases). The V gene lost 5 bases and the J gene lost 0 bases, with 13 bases spanning the gap. The CDR3 is 15 residues long. Germline V gene data show CDR1 as SGHTA and CDR2 as FQGNSA. The DNA of the CDR3 is TGTGCCAGCAGCCCTGAGGGGGTGCCTAACTATGGCTACACCTTC. Translating it yields CASSPEGVPNYGYTF.

The rearrangement uses TRBV15 and TRBJ2-3, with D perhaps matching TRBD1 or TRBD2 (5 bases each). The CDR3 runs to 14 residues. V was clipped by 9 bases and J by 6 bases, with 19 bases between them. In germline, CDR1 is LNHNV, CDR2 YYDKDF (reference sequence). CDR3 protein: CATGTHGAVDTQYF. The CDR3 DNA reads as TGTGCCACGGGGACGCATGGAGCAGTGGATACGCAGTATTTT.

Many counts were recorded for this clonotype. The rearrangement uses TRBV5-4 and TRBJ1-1, with D perhaps matching TRBD1 (6 bases). From germline, CDR1 is SGHNT and CDR2 YYREEE (reference sequence). With 4 bases removed from V and 4 bases from J, the gap between germline ends came to 17 bases. This CDR3 is 15 amino acids long. DNA of the CDR3: TGTGCCAGCAGCGGGGAAAGGGGGAGAGGCACTGAAGCTTTCTTT. Encoded protein: CASSGERGRGTEAFF.

This clonotype was detected many times. V is TRBV4-2 and J is TRBJ2-3, with D perhaps TRBD2 (7 bases). V gave up 8 bases and J gave up 3 bases, with 12 bases separating them. CDR1 LGHNA and CDR2 YNFKEQ come from the germline V gene. The CDR3 loop spans 13 amino acids. CDR3 residues: CASRGGATDTQYF. In DNA form, the CDR3 reads TGTGCCAGCCGAGGGGGGGCGACAGATACGCAGTATTTT.

CDR3 in amino acids: CASSLKGSGANVLTF. For the CDR3, the DNA is TGTGCCAGCAGTTTAAAGGGTTCTGGGGCCAACGTCCTGACTTTC. This rearrangement joins TRBV28 to TRBJ2-6; D is uncertain. CDR1 is MDHEN, CDR2 SYDVKM, per germline. The CDR3 has 15 amino acids. The ends were cut back, 2 bases at V and 1 base at J, with 6 bases in the middle.

This clonotype was observed at least ten times. This sequence joins TRBV3-1 and TRBJ1-1; D is possibly TRBD1 (6 bases). Germline V gives CDR1 LGHDT, CDR2 YNNKEL (reference sequence). V dropped 3 bases and J dropped 6 bases, with 17 bases sitting between them. The CDR3 spans 15 residues. CDR3 sequence reads: CASSHSQGVRSEAFF. CDR3 DNA sequence: TGTGCCAGCAGCCATTCACAGGGCGTCCGCTCTGAAGCTTTCTTT.

This chain connects TRBV2 to TRBJ2-7; the D is unclear. Germline V gene lookup returns CDR1 SNHLY and CDR2 FYNNEI. The CDR3 totals 13 residues. V lost 3 bases to trimming and J lost 7 bases, with 13 bases between them. The CDR3 region is CASSEARGSEQYF. CDR3 DNA sequence: TGTGCCAGCAGTGAGGCGAGAGGCTCGGAGCAGTACTTC.

The chain links TRBV5-4 to TRBJ2-7; maybe TRBD2 (6 bases). The germline CDR1 and CDR2 sequences are SGHNT and YYREEE (reference sequence). The CDR3 has 15 amino acids. Trimming removed 0 bases from V and 6 bases from J, with 16 bases in between. The DNA for the CDR3 is TGTGCCAGCAGCTTGGATACCCGTAGCGGAGGCGAGCAGTACTTC. Translated, it gives CASSLDTRSGGEQYF. Filled out from reference TRBV5-4 and TRBJ2-7, the complete variable domain reads ETGVTQSPTHLIKTRGQQVTLRCSSQSGHNTVSWYQQALGQGPQFIFQYYREEENGRGNFPPRFSGLQFPNYSSELNVNALELDDSALYLCASSLDTRSGGEQYFGPGTRLTVT.

Ten or more counts support this clonotype. This chain connects TRBV5-1 to TRBJ1-2; tentatively, D is TRBD1 (5 bases). V lost 1 base to trimming and J lost 2 bases, with 9 bases between them. The CDR3 is made up of 14 amino acids. Germline V lookup: CDR1 SGHRS, CDR2 YFSETQ. CDR3 sequence (DNA): TGCGCCAGCAGCTTGATGGGGGAGAACTATGGCTACACCTTC. Amino acids: CASSLMGENYGYTF.

This clonotype is termed medium-sized. The rearrangement uses TRBV3-1 and TRBJ1-5; D is unresolved. Germline V CDR1 and CDR2: LGHDT, YNNKEL (reference sequence). V shed 0 bases and J shed 0 bases, with 6 bases lying between them. The CDR3 is made up of 15 amino acids. The chain's CDR3 is CASSQDWDSNQPQHF. DNA for the CDR3: TGTGCCAGCAGCCAAGACTGGGATAGCAATCAGCCCCAGCATTTT.

This clonotype showed up just a few times. The rearrangement joins TRBV4-3 to TRBJ2-3; D unresolved. The V gene's germline CDR1 is LGHNA and CDR2 YSLEER. Trimming shortened V by 2 bases and J by 3 bases, and 9 bases separated the two germline ends. There are 14 residues in the CDR3. The CDR3 here is CASSQSTQTDTQYF. In DNA form, the CDR3 reads TGCGCCAGCAGCCAATCGACTCAAACAGATACGCAGTATTTT.

Ten or more counts support this clonotype. V gene TRBV18 combines with J gene TRBJ2-1; D may be TRBD2 (6 bases). Trimming shortened V by 3 bases and J by 0 bases, and 9 bases separated the two germline ends. The germline gives CDR1 KGHSH, CDR2 LQKENI. The length of the CDR3 is 15 residues. This chain's CDR3 is CASSPDGSSYNEQFF. The CDR3 nucleotides read TGTGCCAGCTCACCCGACGGGAGCTCCTACAATGAGCAGTTCTTC.